This T cell receptor beta chain appears in the sequencing data of a study of shared clonotypes between healthy human individuals (dated by TCRdb to 2018 to 2021). For the study in its entirety: The cohort comprised two women and a few men aged 18 to 49 years. For each donor, CD4 naive and CD4 memory were each given three plates, CD8 naive was given two plates, and CD8 memory was given one plate. Blood TCR repertoires of five healthy adults were deeply sequenced to estimate repertoire size and the extent of clonotype sharing between individuals. Different laboratories and diverse techniques were used to prepare libraries and sequence TCR repertoires, to increase sequencing depth and limit assay-specific biases. Leukapheresis yielded between about 0.94 and 8.9 billion PBMCs per donor.

Broader findings and caveats from the paper: Compared with non-shared clonotypes, the clonotypes found in all four sorted-subset donors had higher generation probabilities. Incomplete sequencing was indicated by rarefaction of sorted-subset datasets, despite the large sequencing depth. Approximately 5% of naive CD4, around 4% of naive CD8, roughly 2.4% of memory CD4, and about 0.4% of memory CD8 clonotypes were shared across several donors. Sampling was restricted to blood, and TCR repertoires in tissues likely differ from the TCR repertoires found in blood. Naive subsets generally had larger estimated clonotype richness than memory subsets. Pairwise subsampling led to the expectation that sequencing depth would affect the degree of clonotype sharing among donors. The genetic and exposure-history diversity represented was limited by the small number of donors.

Comment on this clone: Its antigen is not yet known. No much larger clonotype is one base removed from it; base qualities were not supplied.

The donors were healthy, HIV-negative adults with no recently reported acute infections or vaccinations. Every donor was a Caucasian adult living in Nashville, Tennessee, USA. CD4+ T cells were enriched by magnetic negative selection, after which naive cells were positively selected on CD45RA and the negative fraction was taken as the memory subset. Blood was collected by leukapheresis, and PBMCs were isolated by Ficoll-Histopaque density gradient centrifugation and then cryopreserved in liquid nitrogen vapor phase. Purity and quantity of every magnetically sorted T cell population were checked by analytical flow cytometry. Genomic DNA was isolated from each sorted fraction and quantified by UV absorbance on a Nanodrop 2000c. Using the deep immunoSEQ assay, multiplex PCR amplified TCR CDR3 regions from genomic DNA. Genomic DNA extracted from each cell subset was distributed evenly over all wells of several immunoSEQ 96-well plates, and each plate served as one replicate. Each replicate PCR for sorted subsets received around 200 ng genomic DNA, equal to roughly 30,000 T cell genomes. The purified libraries were quantified using a Qubit 3.0 fluorometer, sized with a Bioanalyzer 2100, and then quantified again using the KAPA Library Quantification kit. Each immunoSEQ 96-well plate was sequenced on its own single-read 150-cycle Illumina NextSeq 550 flow cell. Processing in the source paper ran as follows. The immunoSEQ output contained only junctional sequences without quality scores, so filtering could not match that applied to full-length reads. To assign V/J genes and CDR3, sequences were annotated using PyIR, a Python wrapper for IgBLAST v1.9, with IMGT germline references. Reads were removed for weak V/J assignments (E-value above 1e-6), missing CDR3, stop codons, out-of-frame junctions, or ambiguous translated residues. A V3J clonotype was defined by an identical inferred V gene, J gene, and CDR3 amino acid sequence. Percentage overlap between repertoires was calculated by dividing the number of shared unique clonotypes by the size of the smaller repertoire. Richness of each repertoire was evaluated using RTK rarefaction, the Chao1 estimator, and Recon v2.1 estimates of unobserved clonotypes. OLGA was used to compute generation probabilities for all TCRbeta clonotypes that the gDNA method yielded from a few donors. What TCRdb holds here is the immuneACCESS table cut down to in-frame rearrangements. Part of the clones is not present; checked against another copy, under half of the missing clones reflect an unresolved V gene, and the others are unexplained. That table is the source of V, J and clone size, and D and trimming were worked out from the DNA. For this sample the table gives roughly 2 million clones, of which approximately 94% were detected only once. The top ten clonotypes cover 0.13% of the sample.

CDR1 and CDR2, per the germline V gene, are SNHLY and FYNNEI. The trim is 6 bases for V and 4 bases for J, with a gap of 12 bases between the germline ends. Inclusive of the bounding cysteine and phenylalanine, the CDR3 is 13 residues long. CDR3 DNA only is kept here, 39 bases in frame from base 1. The sequence was collected from a man aged 18 to 30 in good health. The sample comprised naive CD4+ T cells sorted from blood. The sample's cell subset or site label is to be understood as: CD45RA+ positively selected. The chain couples TRBV2 to TRBJ1-2, with no reliable assignment of the D segment. CDR3 region: CASRAEGPYGYTF. The DNA sequence follows: TGTGCCAGCAGGGCGGAGGGCCCCTATGGCTACACCTTC.